This T cell receptor beta chain was retrieved from a study of T cell responses to AZD1222 COVID-19 vaccine. The assay was immunoSEQ multiplex PCR, and TCRdb's table has in-frame clones only and misses some. Of some 100,000 clones in the sample, about nine tenths were seen once. Looked up from germline, CDR1 is MNHEY and CDR2 is SVGAGI. The CDR3 has 11 amino acids. V was trimmed by 8 bases and J by 5 bases, leaving 4 bases between them. The specimen was peripheral blood, collected on day 0 of AZD1222 vaccination. This sequence joins TRBV6-5 and TRBJ1-6; no reliable D call. The TCR originated in an adult in good health. The CDR3 is CASYDNSPLHF. The CDR3 DNA sequence: TGTGCCAGCTATGATAATTCACCCCTCCACTTT.